This section outlines one T cell receptor beta chain sequence together with its context. Data came from immunoSEQ multiplex PCR; TCRdb stores just in-frame clones and leaves some out. This sample yields some 60,000 clones, of which 86% are seen a single time; roughly 2.8% belongs to the top ten. This record belongs to a study of PD-L1 blockade in urothelial cancer. Study details: When patients started atezolizumab in 2014, it was given at 1,200 mg intravenously every 3 weeks. Median T cell yield from blood was 110,000 to 150,000.

Trimming took off 7 bases at V and 0 bases at J, with 10 bases between the two ends. Germline V lookup: CDR1 LNHDA, CDR2 SQIVND (reference sequence). CDR3 length: 14 amino acids. Sequences were derived from PBMCs, sampled around atezolizumab (anti-PD-L1) treatment. The chain couples TRBV19 to TRBJ1-3, with D unclear. The receptor comes from a man aged 50-60 years with urothelial cancer. CDR3 nucleotides: TGTGCCAGTAACGAAGCGGCCTCTGGAAACACCATATATTTT. Translating it yields CASNEAASGNTIYF.